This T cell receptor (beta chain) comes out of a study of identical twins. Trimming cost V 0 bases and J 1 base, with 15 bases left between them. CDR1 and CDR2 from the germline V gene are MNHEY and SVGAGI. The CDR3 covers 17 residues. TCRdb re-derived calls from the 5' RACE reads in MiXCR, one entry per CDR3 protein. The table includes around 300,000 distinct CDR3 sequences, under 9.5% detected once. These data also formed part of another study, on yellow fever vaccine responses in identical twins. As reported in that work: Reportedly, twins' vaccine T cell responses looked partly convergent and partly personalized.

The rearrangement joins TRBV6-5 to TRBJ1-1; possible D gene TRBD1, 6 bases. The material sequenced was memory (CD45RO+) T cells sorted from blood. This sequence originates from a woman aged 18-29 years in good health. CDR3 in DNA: TGTGCCAGCAGTTACTCGGGGGGGCAGGCAAAGAACACTGAAGCTTTCTTT. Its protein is CASSYSGGQAKNTEAFF.